These T cell receptor beta chains were read from a single sample in a study of cytomegalovirus exposure and HLA in healthy donors. Only in-frame clones appear in the TCRdb table, and some are missing; sequencing was by immunoSEQ multiplex PCR. The sample holds 150,000 or so clones, roughly 72% seen once. The sequencing sample was made of PBMCs. The receptors shown here come from a man in his forties in good health and CMV-seropositive. Both conserved end residues are part of each CDR3. A D gene is named only where the DNA matches it firmly. A clone size is listed for some rows: how often the clone was seen (once, few, many), or a class if it is expanded.

abundance	v_gene	j_gene	d_gene	CDR3aa	CDR3nt
-	TRBV7-8	TRBJ1-1	TRBD1	CASSPRQGEIWAFF	TGTGCCAGCAGCCCTCGACAGGGGGAGATCTGGGCTTTCTTT
-	TRBV19	TRBJ1-5	TRBD1	CASSSFPTGTGYNQPQHF	TGTGCCAGTAGTAGTTTCCCCACTGGGACAGGCTACAATCAGCCCCAGCATTTT
-	TRBV14	TRBJ2-3	-	CASSQDGLWADTQYF	TGTGCCAGCAGCCAAGATGGGCTGTGGGCAGATACGCAGTATTTT
-	TRBV7-9	TRBJ2-5	TRBD1	CASSGTVILGAQYF	TGTGCCAGCAGCGGGACAGTAATACTAGGGGCCCAGTACTTC
once	TRBV7-2	TRBJ2-5	TRBD2	CASSSRLAGAVETQYF	TGTGCCAGCAGCTCACGACTAGCGGGGGCAGTGGAGACCCAGTACTTC
-	TRBV2	TRBJ1-6	-	CASSEGAGQNSPLHF	TGTGCCAGCAGTGAAGGTGCAGGTCAGAATTCACCCCTCCACTTT
-	TRBV5-1	TRBJ1-4	-	CASSPGSTGGEKLFF	TGCGCCAGCAGCCCGGGATCCACCGGCGGTGAAAAACTGTTTTTT
-	TRBV6-5	TRBJ1-1	-	CATRGRDYMNTEAFF	TGTGCCACAAGGGGGAGAGATTACATGAACACTGAAGCTTTCTTT
-	TRBV11-2	TRBJ1-2	-	CASSSPRRTVNYGYTF	TGTGCCAGCAGCTCTCCCCGACGGACTGTTAACTATGGCTACACCTTC
few	TRBV5-1	TRBJ1-1	-	CASTGGTEAFF	TGCGCCAGCACCGGGGGCACTGAAGCTTTCTTT
-	TRBV9	TRBJ1-2	-	CASSREGNGNYGYTF	TGTGCCAGCAGCCGGGAGGGGAACGGTAACTATGGCTACACCTTC
-	TRBV6-6	TRBJ1-5	-	CASSYRDTNQPQHF	TGTGCCAGCAGTTACCGGGACACCAATCAGCCCCAGCATTTT
-	TRBV19	TRBJ1-2	-	CASSPGTLNYGYTF	TGTGCCAGTAGCCCAGGGACATTAAACTATGGCTACACCTTC
few	TRBV7-9	TRBJ1-1	-	CASISDGGMNTEAFF	TGTGCCAGCATCTCAGATGGAGGGATGAACACTGAAGCTTTCTTT
once	TRBV28	TRBJ1-1	TRBD1	CASSLGRQGGAEAFF	TGTGCCAGCAGCCTAGGGAGACAGGGGGGTGCTGAAGCTTTCTTT
-	TRBV18	TRBJ1-4	TRBD1	CASSPRQGDEKLFF	TGTGCCAGCTCACCCAGACAGGGTGACGAAAAACTGTTTTTT
-	TRBV6-1	TRBJ1-4	-	CASQERGLEKLFF	TGTGCCAGCCAAGAGCGGGGGTTGGAAAAACTGTTTTTT
-	TRBV5-4	TRBJ2-3	-	CASSPVTTDTQYF	TGTGCCAGCAGCCCGGTTACCACAGATACGCAGTATTTT
few	TRBV7-9	TRBJ1-2	-	CASSSTGRGALGYTF	TGTGCCAGCAGCTCGACTGGCAGGGGCGCGCTTGGCTACACCTTC
-	TRBV10-3	TRBJ1-1	-	CAIREVAGGGTEAFF	TGTGCCATCAGGGAAGTGGCGGGGGGAGGGACTGAAGCTTTCTTT
few	TRBV7-9	TRBJ2-1	TRBD1	CASSLGRGQDEQFF	TGTGCCAGCAGCTTAGGAAGGGGGCAAGATGAGCAGTTCTTC
-	TRBV19	TRBJ2-1	TRBD2	CASRRALGGNEQFF	TGTGCCAGTAGGCGGGCCCTGGGGGGGAATGAGCAGTTCTTC
few	TRBV19	TRBJ1-5	-	CASSIRGDQPQHF	TGTGCCAGTAGTATCCGGGGAGATCAGCCCCAGCATTTT
-	TRBV4-1	TRBJ1-2	TRBD1	CASLPRQGKNPNYGYTF	TGCGCCAGCTTACCACGACAGGGCAAAAACCCTAACTATGGCTACACCTTC
once	TRBV18	TRBJ1-4	-	CASSPATGNEKLFF	TGTGCCAGCTCACCAGCGACAGGAAATGAAAAACTGTTTTTT